This is a list of T cell receptor beta chains from one sample in a study of PD-L1 blockade in urothelial cancer. Assay: immunoSEQ multiplex PCR; the TCRdb copy retains only in-frame clones and omits some. The profile shows over 100,000 clones, roughly 90% of them singletons. Sequences were derived from PBMCs, sampled around atezolizumab (anti-PD-L1) treatment. All receptors come from a man aged 55 to 69 with urothelial cancer. Both conserved end residues are part of each CDR3. The D gene is left open where the match is weak. Size tells how often a clone was seen (once, few, many) or the class of an expanded clone, and some rows leave it out.

v_call	clone_size	d_call	j_call	cdr3_aa	cdr3_nt
TRBV7-9	few	TRBD1	TRBJ1-2	CASSSRIPGQGLYGYTF	TGTGCCAGCAGCTCCCGTATACCGGGACAGGGACTCTATGGCTACACCTTC
TRBV7-9	.	.	TRBJ2-3	CASSRGDTQYF	TGTGCCAGCAGCCGGGGAGATACGCAGTATTTT
TRBV29-1	few	.	TRBJ2-7	CSVEVNGGSYEQYF	TGCAGCGTTGAAGTCAACGGCGGTTCTTACGAGCAGTACTTC
TRBV5-8	.	TRBD1	TRBJ1-2	CASSLPGQGSYGYTF	TGTGCCAGCAGCCTACCGGGACAGGGTAGCTATGGCTACACCTTC
TRBV9	.	TRBD2	TRBJ2-1	CASSVLAGGSYNEQFF	TGTGCCAGCAGCGTGTTAGCGGGAGGGTCCTACAATGAGCAGTTCTTC
TRBV10-3	.	TRBD2	TRBJ2-3	CAISERSGGGTDTQYF	TGTGCCATCAGTGAGCGTAGCGGGGGGGGCACAGATACGCAGTATTTT
TRBV5-4	.	TRBD2	TRBJ2-3	CASSLKSGGATDTQYF	TGTGCCAGCAGCTTGAAGAGCGGGGGGGCCACAGATACGCAGTATTTT
TRBV28	.	TRBD1	TRBJ2-7	CASRQGQGGNEQYF	TGTGCCAGCAGGCAAGGACAGGGAGGCAACGAGCAGTACTTC
TRBV7-2	.	TRBD1	TRBJ2-7	CASSYGQGLGGQYF	TGTGCCAGCAGCTATGGACAGGGTTTGGGGGGGCAGTACTTC
TRBV19	.	.	TRBJ2-7	CASSKTLRQLTYEQYF	TGTGCCAGTAGTAAAACCCTCAGACAACTTACCTACGAGCAGTACTTC
TRBV18	.	.	TRBJ2-7	CASSPLSGSSYEQYF	TGTGCCAGCTCACCCCTTTCGGGGTCCTCCTACGAGCAGTACTTC
TRBV6-1	.	TRBD2	TRBJ2-2	CASSAGLAGNTGELFF	TGTGCCAGCAGTGCCGGACTAGCGGGTAACACCGGGGAGCTGTTTTTT
TRBV18	.	.	TRBJ2-3	CATPSAQNVTDCTDTQYF	TGTGCCACTCCATCGGCCCAGAACGTAACGGACTGCACAGATACGCAGTATTTT
TRBV9	.	.	TRBJ2-1	CASSVDQTYNEQFF	TGTGCCAGCAGCGTAGACCAGACCTACAATGAGCAGTTCTTC
TRBV19	.	TRBD1	TRBJ2-2	CASGQGINTGELFF	TGTGCCTCTGGACAGGGGATAAACACCGGGGAGCTGTTTTTT
TRBV11-2	.	.	TRBJ2-7	CASSLDRGVYEQYF	TGTGCCAGCAGCTTAGACAGGGGGGTCTACGAGCAGTACTTC
TRBV15	.	TRBD1	TRBJ2-7	CATSRGGQTSYEQYF	TGTGCCACCAGCAGAGGGGGACAGACGTCCTACGAGCAGTACTTC
TRBV7-2	.	TRBD1	TRBJ2-5	CASSPRQGGETQYF	TGTGCCAGCAGCCCTAGACAGGGTGGAGAGACCCAGTACTTC
TRBV15	.	.	TRBJ2-6	CATSRDRALISGANVLTF	TGTGCCACCAGCAGAGACAGGGCCCTGATCTCTGGGGCCAACGTCCTGACTTTC
TRBV5-4	.	.	TRBJ2-1	CASSLDPAKHEFF	TGTGCCAGCAGCTTGGACCCCGCGAAGCATGAGTTCTTC
TRBV5-5	.	.	TRBJ2-7	CASSLEGRGLDEQYF	TGTGCCAGCAGCTTGGAGGGGAGGGGGTTGGACGAGCAGTACTTC
TRBV5-8	.	TRBD1	TRBJ1-1	CASSLGTGVNTEAFF	TGTGCCAGCAGCTTGGGTACAGGGGTGAACACTGAAGCTTTCTTT
TRBV29-1	.	TRBD1	TRBJ2-1	CSVLGIGQGYNEQFF	TGCAGCGTCCTTGGGATAGGACAGGGGTACAATGAGCAGTTCTTC
TRBV13	.	.	TRBJ2-1	CASSFSGYNEQFF	TGTGCCAGCAGCTTCAGCGGATACAATGAGCAGTTCTTC
TRBV23-1	few	TRBD2	TRBJ2-6	CASSQLTGTSVAGANVLTF	TGCGCCAGCAGTCAGCTCACCGGGACTAGCGTCGCTGGGGCCAACGTCCTGACTTTC
TRBV4-3	.	TRBD1	TRBJ2-1	CASSAPGQGVNEQFF	TGCGCCAGCAGCGCCCCGGGACAGGGGGTCAATGAGCAGTTCTTC
TRBV30	.	TRBD2	TRBJ2-5	CARGGSGGTETQYF	TGTGCCAGGGGCGGTAGCGGGGGTACGGAGACCCAGTACTTC
TRBV30	.	.	TRBJ1-5	CAWSGGGNQPQHF	TGTGCCTGGAGCGGCGGGGGGAATCAGCCCCAGCATTTT
TRBV7-2	.	.	TRBJ1-5	CASSLDPDNNQPQHF	TGTGCCAGCAGCTTAGATCCGGACAACAATCAGCCCCAGCATTTT
TRBV7-2	.	.	TRBJ2-3	CASSGGTDTDTQYF	TGTGCCAGCAGCGGAGGGACAGACACAGATACGCAGTATTTT